The rows below give T cell receptor beta chains drawn from one sample of a study of T-cell memory formation after mild COVID-19. TCRdb redid the calling of the 5' RACE reads with MiXCR, one entry per CDR3 protein. The sample lists about 450,000 distinct CDR3 sequences, roughly a quarter occurring once. Material: PBMCs or a T cell subset sorted from them (not recorded which). Receptor source: an adult woman who had mild COVID-19 (a few samples of this study predate the infection). Cell type and time point are not known. Both conserved end residues are part of each CDR3. The D gene is left open where the match is weak. The size of a clone is reported for some rows only, either as once, few or many, or as a class for expanded clones.

cdr3_aa cdr3_nt d_call v_call cdr3_length clone_size j_call
CASSGGTETYEQYF TGTGCCAGCAGCGGAGGGACAGAGACCTACGAGCAGTACTTC TRBD1 TRBV9 14 few TRBJ2-7
CASSHSRGEGYTF TGTGCCAGCAGCCACTCCAGGGGAGAAGGCTACACCTTC NA TRBV14 13 NA TRBJ1-2
CASSLPGGLSGNTIYF TGTGCCAGCAGCCTCCCGGGCGGTCTCTCTGGAAACACCATATATTTT NA TRBV7-8 16 NA TRBJ1-3
CASSYDSYEQYF TGTGCCAGCAGTTACGACTCCTACGAGCAGTACTTC NA TRBV6-2/TRBV6-3 12 many TRBJ2-7
CASSTPRDKSSYEQYF TGTGCCAGCAGCACCCCCCGGGACAAGAGCTCCTACGAGCAGTACTTC NA TRBV7-8 16 NA TRBJ2-7
CASSTFPPSLGGGAEETQYF TGTGCCAGCAGTACCTTCCCTCCTAGTCTAGGCGGGGGGGCCGAAGAGACCCAGTACTTC TRBD2 TRBV6-5 20 NA TRBJ2-5
CASRRTTGVREQYF TGTGCCAGCAGGCGGACCACAGGGGTTAGGGAGCAGTACTTC TRBD1 TRBV6-6 14 NA TRBJ2-7
CASSTLGMTAPYF TGTGCCAGTAGTACCCTTGGGATGACAGCTCCGTACTTC NA TRBV19 13 NA TRBJ2-7
CASSTPRGNIQYF TGTGCCAGCAGTACCCCCCGGGGAAACATTCAGTACTTC NA TRBV6-7 13 once TRBJ2-4
CASSRDYLSTDTQYF TGTGCCAGCAGCCGAGACTATTTAAGCACAGATACGCAGTATTTT NA TRBV7-2 15 many TRBJ2-3
CASSLFRWRLRLYNEQFF TGTGCCAGCAGTTTATTTCGGTGGCGTCTCCGGCTTTACAATGAGCAGTTCTTC NA TRBV12-3/TRBV12-4 18 NA TRBJ2-1
CASSMDRGLGEKLFF TGTGCCAGCAGCATGGACAGGGGGCTAGGTGAAAAACTGTTTTTT TRBD1 TRBV12-3/TRBV12-4 15 NA TRBJ1-4
CASSSGVSPLHF TGTGCCAGCAGTTCAGGGGTTTCACCCCTCCACTTT NA TRBV12-3/TRBV12-4 12 many TRBJ1-6
CASSVDSSNTEAFF TGTGCCAGCAGCGTAGATTCCTCGAACACTGAAGCTTTCTTT NA TRBV9 14 NA TRBJ1-1
CASSQSPGQGVGELFF TGCGCCAGCAGCCAATCCCCGGGACAGGGTGTCGGGGAGCTGTTTTTT TRBD1 TRBV4-1 16 NA TRBJ2-2
CASSRTGNNQPQHF TGTGCCAGCAGTCGGACAGGGAACAATCAGCCCCAGCATTTT TRBD1 TRBV6-5 14 NA TRBJ1-5
CASSPDRAIYNEQFF TGTGCCAGCAGCCCGGACAGGGCGATCTACAATGAGCAGTTCTTC TRBD1 TRBV12-3/TRBV12-4 15 NA TRBJ2-1
CATAGGKEAFF TGTGCCACTGCGGGGGGCAAGGAAGCTTTCTTT NA TRBV12-3/TRBV12-4 11 NA TRBJ1-1
CASSPQRPSRTEAFF TGTGCCAGCAGCCCCCAGAGACCCTCGCGCACTGAAGCTTTCTTT NA TRBV14 15 NA TRBJ1-1
CSASTGSTDTQYF TGCAGTGCTAGTACAGGAAGCACAGATACGCAGTATTTT NA TRBV20-1 13 NA TRBJ2-3
CASSGGGSYEQYF TGTGCCAGCAGCGGCGGGGGTTCCTACGAGCAGTACTTC TRBD2 TRBV7-9 13 many TRBJ2-7
CASQFVERGEAFF TGTGCCAGCCAATTCGTGGAGCGGGGTGAAGCTTTCTTT NA TRBV12-3/TRBV12-4 13 NA TRBJ1-1
CASSVVAGDTDTQYF TGTGCCAGCAGCGTAGTAGCGGGGGACACAGATACGCAGTATTTT TRBD2 TRBV9 15 NA TRBJ2-3
CASRPPGMKGQAFF TGTGCCAGCAGACCCCCCGGGATGAAGGGCCAAGCTTTCTTT NA TRBV12-3/TRBV12-4 14 NA TRBJ1-1
CSADEGAYYGYTF TGCAGTGCGGATGAGGGGGCCTACTATGGCTACACCTTC TRBD1 TRBV20-1 13 NA TRBJ1-2
CASSKLWTDTQYF TGCGCCAGCAGTAAGTTATGGACAGATACGCAGTATTTT NA TRBV5-1 13 few TRBJ2-3
CASKSSDATNEKLFF TGTGCCAGCAAATCCTCCGATGCAACTAATGAAAAACTGTTTTTT NA TRBV6-5 15 NA TRBJ1-4
CASSPRQIRSGYTF TGTGCCAGCAGTCCACGACAGATTCGTAGCGGCTACACCTTC NA TRBV12-3/TRBV12-4 14 few TRBJ1-2
CASSRTGVGGYTF TGCGCCAGCAGCCGGACAGGGGTAGGGGGCTACACCTTC TRBD1 TRBV5-1 13 few TRBJ1-2
CSARGGDGYTF TGCAGTGCTAGGGGAGGGGATGGCTACACCTTC NA TRBV20-1 11 many TRBJ1-2